This TCR beta chain was sequenced during a study of T cell changes during pregnancy in multiple sclerosis. Here immunoSEQ multiplex PCR was the method, and the copy in TCRdb shows in-frame clones only, minus some. The data show about 93,000 clones, over 80% seen once. CDR1 and CDR2 from the germline V gene are SGHNT and YYREEE (reference sequence). The length of the CDR3 is 14 residues. Losses at the gene ends were 5 bases for V and 2 bases for J; bases not matched to a gene: 4. The J gene is TRBJ1-2, the V gene TRBV5-4; 9 nucleotides agree with TRBD1. This clonotype originated in a female donor with multiple sclerosis, enrolled in a pregnancy study. Source: peripheral blood, taken after pregnancy. The CDR3 DNA sequence: TGTGCCAGCAGGACAGGGGGAGCAAACTATGGCTACACCTTC. This encodes CASRTGGANYGYTF.